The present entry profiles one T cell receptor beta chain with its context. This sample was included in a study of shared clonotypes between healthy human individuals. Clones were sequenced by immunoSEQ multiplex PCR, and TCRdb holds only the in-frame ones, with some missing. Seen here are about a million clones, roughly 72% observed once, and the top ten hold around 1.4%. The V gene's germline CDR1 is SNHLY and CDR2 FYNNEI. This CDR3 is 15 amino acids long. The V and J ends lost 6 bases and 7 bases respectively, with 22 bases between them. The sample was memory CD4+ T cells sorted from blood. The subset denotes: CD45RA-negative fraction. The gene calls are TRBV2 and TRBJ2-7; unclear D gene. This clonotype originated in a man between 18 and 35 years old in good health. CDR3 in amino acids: CASRDLDLVVGEQYF. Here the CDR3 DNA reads TGTGCCAGCAGGGACCTCGACCTGGTGGTCGGGGAGCAGTACTTC.